This T cell receptor beta chain appears in the sequencing data of a study of regulatory T cells in long-lasting Graves disease. Sequencing libraries for TCR beta were prepared with iRepertoire HTBI primers and Arm-PCR of CDR3 regions. Original processing notes: Samples collectively showed more than 55 TRBV and around 15 TRBJ segments. TCRdb reprocessed the multiplex PCR reads with MiXCR, giving one entry per CDR3 protein. TCRdb's processing, not the study's, gives the V and J calls here. The repertoire holds over 500,000 distinct CDR3 sequences, with more than 15% as singletons. Study outcomes and limitations: Blood alone, not thyroid tissue, was studied.

CDR1 SGHAT and CDR2 FQNNGV come from the germline V gene. This CDR3 contains 16 residues. V lost 3 bases and J lost 0; bases outside the gene matches: 8. Specified time point: newly diagnosed GD, antithyroid drugs for less than 3 months. PBMCs were the source of the RNA used for TCR sequencing. This clonotype occurred many times. Its specificity is not known. A further study also used this sample, focusing on T cells in Graves' hyperthyroidism and ophthalmopathy. That work states: Stable Graves' hyperthyroidism meant no ophthalmopathy progression within 18 months. The HTBI primer set served for first-round RT-PCR of the TCR CDR3.

The chain carries TRBV11-2 and TRBJ2-7, with 7 positions matching TRBD1. The starting material was peripheral blood mononuclear cells (PBMCs), obtained at new diagnosis, from a patient treated with antithyroid drugs. The sequence was obtained from a man aged 18 to 30 with Graves disease. DNA for the CDR3: TGTGCCAGCAGCTTGGAGAGCAGGGGGTTCTCCTACGAGCAGTACTTC. It encodes CASSLESRGFSYEQYF.